The 17 T cell receptor beta chains listed next were all sequenced from one sample in a study of Tregs in tolerant kidney transplant recipients. TCRdb's copy holds only in-frame clones and misses some; the assay was immunoSEQ multiplex PCR. Of about 72,000 clones listed, around 90% are singletons. The source was CD8+ T cells from blood, collected before the transplant. These receptors all stem from a human donor who received a combined kidney and bone marrow transplant.

The V call is TRBV7-6, the J call TRBJ1-3; no firm D call. The CDR3 consists of 15 residues. V lost 5 bases to trimming and J lost 5 bases, with 16 bases between them. Germline V gives CDR1 SGHVS, CDR2 FNYEAQ. CDR3 amino acids: CASSRDVSLRNTIYF. The CDR3 DNA follows: TGTGCCAGCAGCCGTGATGTGAGCCTTCGAAACACCATATATTTT.

The chain couples TRBV9 to TRBJ1-3; no firm D call. The CDR3 is made up of 15 amino acids. V lost 0 bases, J lost 5 bases, and 12 bases lay in between. Looked up from germline, CDR1 is SGDLS and CDR2 is YYNGEE. CDR3 coding DNA: TGTGCCAGCAGCGTAGCTACGGGGATGAGAAACACCATATATTTT. It is translated as CASSVATGMRNTIYF.

The CDR3 here is CASSPGSGGSPYNEQFF. Here the CDR3 DNA reads TGTGCCAGTAGCCCCGGGAGCGGGGGATCCCCCTACAATGAGCAGTTCTTC. The chain combines TRBV19 with TRBJ2-1, with 8 bases aligning to TRBD2. Per germline, CDR1 LNHDA and CDR2 SQIVND (reference sequence). The J segment lost 2 bases and the V segment lost 6 bases, leaving 12 bases of the junction unmatched. CDR3 length equals 17 residues.

This rearrangement joins TRBV13 to TRBJ1-1; no firm D call. Germline V lookup: CDR1 PRHDT, CDR2 FYEKMQ (reference sequence). The germline V and J ends were trimmed by 6 bases and 3 bases, with 5 bases remaining between them. The CDR3 is 11 amino acids. The CDR3 DNA reads as TGTGCCAGCAGTTCTGACACTGAAGCTTTCTTT. Translated: CASSSDTEAFF. Combining the CDR3 with reference TRBV13 and TRBJ1-1 gives the whole variable domain AAGVIQSPRHLIKEKRETATLKCYPIPRHDTVYWYQQGPGQDPQFLISFYEKMQSDKGSIPDRFSAQQFSDYHSELNMSSLELGDSALYFCASSSDTEAFFGQGTRLTVV.

The V and J genes are TRBV7-2 and TRBJ2-2; 7 bases agree with TRBD1. This CDR3 has 16 amino acids. Germline trimming cut 1 base from V and 4 bases from J; bases unmatched to any gene: 6. Germline V gene lookup returns CDR1 SGHTA and CDR2 FQGNSA. CDR3 residues: CASSLGQGFVTGELFF. The CDR3 DNA follows: TGTGCCAGCAGCTTAGGACAGGGATTTGTCACCGGGGAGCTGTTTTTT.

The chain uses TRBV4-1 and TRBJ2-6, with TRBD2 as a possible D gene (6 bases). The germline V gene encodes CDR1 MGHRA and CDR2 YSYEKL. This CDR3 is 16 amino acids long. V was cut by 2 bases and J by 2 bases, with 10 bases left in between. For the CDR3, the DNA is TGCGCCAGCAGCCAAAAATGGGGGGCTGGGGCCAACGTCCTGACTTTC. Translating it yields CASSQKWGAGANVLTF.

This CDR3 reads CASRPSPGQTGELFF. As DNA, the CDR3 is TGTGCCAGCAGGCCCTCCCCGGGACAGACCGGGGAGCTGTTTTTT. The chain has TRBV2 and TRBJ2-2; 7 nucleotides agree with TRBD1. The germline V gene encodes CDR1 SNHLY and CDR2 FYNNEI. Trimming at V came to 6 bases and at J to 5 bases, leaving 9 bases not matched to a gene. The CDR3 totals 15 residues.

This clone was seen a handful of times. This chain connects TRBV29-1 to TRBJ1-2, with a possible D match to TRBD1 (5 bases). The germline V gene encodes CDR1 SQVTM and CDR2 ANQGSEA. The V end lost 5 bases, the J end lost 6 bases, and 10 bases lay between the germline ends. The CDR3 has 11 residues. In nucleotides, the CDR3 is TGCAGCGTTTCCGACAGCAATGGCTACACCTTC. This translates into CSVSDSNGYTF.

CDR3 bases: TGCGCCAGCAGCCCCGATAGCCCATCAGGGGCCGTGAGCGGGGAGCTGTTTTTT. This translates into CASSPDSPSGAVSGELFF. This chain uses TRBV4-1 with TRBJ2-2; possible D gene TRBD1, 6 bases. The CDR3 is 18 amino acids. V was cut by 4 bases and J by 7 bases, with 25 bases left in between. Germline CDR1 is MGHRA and CDR2 is YSYEKL.

The rearrangement links TRBV27 to TRBJ2-7; 12 bases map to TRBD2. Germline values: CDR1 MNHEY, CDR2 SMNVEV (reference sequence). The CDR3 consists of 17 residues. V was clipped by 0 bases and J by 4 bases; unmatched bases: 7. CDR3 protein: CASSLSGLAGGRYEQYF. The DNA for the CDR3 is TGTGCCAGCAGTTTATCGGGGCTAGCGGGAGGGCGTTACGAGCAGTACTTC.

Concerning this clone: At the DNA level, this CDR3 is encoded by other sequences in the same sample as well. The CDR3 region has the DNA TGTGCCAGCAGCTTAGAAGCGGGGGTCTATAATTCACCCCTCCACTTT. It specifies CASSLEAGVYNSPLHF. V is TRBV7-9 and J is TRBJ1-6; maybe TRBD1 (5 bases). Trimming shortened V by 1 base and J by 3 bases, and 10 bases separated the two germline ends. The CDR3 spans 16 residues. CDR1 and CDR2 from the germline V gene are SEHNR and FQNEAQ (reference sequence).

This clone has just one count. The rearrangement links TRBV4-3 to TRBJ2-7; D gene unclear. V was clipped by 0 bases and J by 4 bases, with 13 bases between them. The V gene's germline CDR1 is LGHNA and CDR2 YSLEER. The CDR3 is 15 amino acids. The CDR3 here is CASSQDPGSLYEQYF. The CDR3, as DNA: TGCGCCAGCAGCCAAGATCCCGGTTCTCTGTACGAGCAGTACTTC.

The chain has TRBV19 and TRBJ2-1, with 10 bases identical to TRBD2. This CDR3 spans 15 amino acids. J gave up 6 bases and V 5 bases, and 7 bases lay outside the gene matches. Germline assignment: CDR1 LNHDA and CDR2 SQIVND (reference sequence). This CDR3 is CASSFTTSGTNEQFF. CDR3 DNA sequence: TGTGCCAGTAGTTTCACCACTAGCGGGACCAATGAGCAGTTCTTC.

Comment on this clone: The sample contains more than one DNA sequence encoding this CDR3. The chain uses TRBV25-1 and TRBJ2-1, with 7 nucleotides matching TRBD2. The trim removed 8 bases at V and 3 bases at J, leaving 1 base unmatched. Looked up from germline, CDR1 is MGHDK and CDR2 is SYGVNS. The CDR3 consists of 12 residues. The CDR3 loop reads CASGGGYNEQFF. The CDR3 bases are TGTGCCAGCGGGGGGGGCTACAATGAGCAGTTCTTC. Full variable domain (remainder filled in from reference TRBV25-1 and TRBJ2-1): EADIYQTPRYLVIGTGKKITLECSQTMGHDKMYWYQQDPGMELHLIHYSYGVNSTEKGDLSSESTVSRIRTEHFPLTLESARPSHTSQYLCASGGGYNEQFFGPGTRLTVL.

The J gene is TRBJ2-2, the V gene TRBV7-2, with D maybe TRBD2 (7 bases). V lost 1 base and J 6 bases, leaving 21 bases between the germline ends. Germline V gives CDR1 SGHTA, CDR2 FQGNSA. The CDR3 is 18 amino acids. The CDR3 nucleotides read TGTGCCAGCAGCTTAGTATTATTAGCAGGGGAGGGTGCCGGGGAGCTGTTTTTT. Translation gives CASSLVLLAGEGAGELFF.

The J gene is TRBJ2-5, the V gene TRBV5-1; 7 nucleotides line up with TRBD1. The CDR3 runs 14 residues. Germline V CDR1 and CDR2: SGHRS, YFSETQ. V trimming: 4 bases; J trimming: 2 bases; junction bases outside the gene matches: 5. The CDR3: CASSLRDRQETQYF. The CDR3 DNA is TGCGCCAGCAGCCTTCGGGACAGACAAGAGACCCAGTACTTC.

This chain uses TRBV4-2 with TRBJ1-5, with D unclear. Trimming shortened V by 1 base and J by 5 bases, and 12 bases separated the two germline ends. The CDR3 sequence is 15 residues long. The germline V gene has CDR1 LGHNA and CDR2 YNFKEQ. The CDR3 nucleotides read TGTGCCAGCAGCCAAGGGGCCCTGGGCCATCAGCCCCAGCATTTT. This gives the protein CASSQGALGHQPQHF.